This TCR beta chain was captured by sequencing in a study of T cell repertoires in cytomegalovirus infection. Study-wide background: Recently identified HLA-C-restricted CMV epitopes were used, and well-studied HLA-B-restricted CMV epitopes were used as well. Matching HLA type and CMV infection were both indicated by public TCR beta signatures.

As to this clonotype: Its antigen is not known.

This CDR3 contains 14 residues. The germline V gene encodes CDR1 SQVTM and CDR2 ANQGSEA. Trimming stripped 6 bases from V and 4 bases from J, with 16 bases between. A single record per CDR3 protein comes from TCRdb applying MiXCR to the reads. The profile shows approximately 110,000 distinct CDR3 sequences, under 35% of them singletons. This chain links TRBV29-1 with TRBJ1-3, with no clear D. The sequence was collected from a human donor in good health (CMV status not recorded). Some clones in this sample may be carry-over from other donors' samples. Sequenced material: CD8+ T cells from cultured PBMCs, taken from culture after CMV antigen stimulation. The CDR3 sequence: CSVSDRAVGNTIYF. The DNA for the CDR3 is TGCAGCGTCTCCGATCGGGCAGTAGGAAACACCATATATTTT.